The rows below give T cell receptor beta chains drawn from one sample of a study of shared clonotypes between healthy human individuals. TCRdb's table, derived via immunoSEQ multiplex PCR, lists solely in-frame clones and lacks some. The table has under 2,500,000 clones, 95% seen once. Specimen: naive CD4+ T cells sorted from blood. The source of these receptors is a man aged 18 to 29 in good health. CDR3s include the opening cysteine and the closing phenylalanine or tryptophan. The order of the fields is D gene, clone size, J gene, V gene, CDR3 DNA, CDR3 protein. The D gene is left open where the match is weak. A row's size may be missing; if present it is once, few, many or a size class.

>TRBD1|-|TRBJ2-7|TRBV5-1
TGCGCCAGCAGCTTGGGCGGGACAGGGGCGCGAGAGCAGTACTTC
CASSLGGTGAREQYF
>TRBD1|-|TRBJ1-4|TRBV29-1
TGCAGCGTTAGGACAGGGGCGGGTGAAAAACTGTTTTTT
CSVRTGAGEKLFF
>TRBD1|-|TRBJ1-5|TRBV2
TGTGCCAGCAGTCCGGGACAGGGGGCTCAGCCCCAGCATTTT
CASSPGQGAQPQHF
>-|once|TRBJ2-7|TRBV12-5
TGTGCTAGTGGTTTGGGGGCGAACGAGCAGTACTTC
CASGLGANEQYF
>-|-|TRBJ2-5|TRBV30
TGTGCCTGGAGTCGTGAGACCCAGTACTTC
CAWSRETQYF
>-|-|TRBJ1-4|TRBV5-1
TGCGCCAGCAGCTTGGGACAAATTAATGAAAAACTGTTTTTT
CASSLGQINEKLFF
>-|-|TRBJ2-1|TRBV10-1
TGCGCCAGCAGTGAGTCGAGTTATGAGCAGTTCTTC
CASSESSYEQFF
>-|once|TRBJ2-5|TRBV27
TGTGCCAGCAGTTTAAACCGCGGGGCGGAGACCCAGTACTTC
CASSLNRGAETQYF
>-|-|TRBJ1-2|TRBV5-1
TGCGCCAGCAGCTATTCAGGGACCTACGGCTACACCTTC
CASSYSGTYGYTF
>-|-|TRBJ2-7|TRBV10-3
TGTGCCTGTCGGACAGCTTACGAGCAGTACTTC
CACRTAYEQYF
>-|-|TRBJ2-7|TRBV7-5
TGTGCCAGAAGCTTAGGGTGGCGGGGTCATACCTACGAGCAGTACTTC
CARSLGWRGHTYEQYF
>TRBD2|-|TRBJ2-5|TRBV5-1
TGCGCCAGCAGCCGAAAGACTAGCTGGGGGCAAGAGACCCAGTACTTC
CASSRKTSWGQETQYF
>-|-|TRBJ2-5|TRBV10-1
TGCGCCAGCAGTGAACACCCGCAAGAGACCCAGTACTTC
CASSEHPQETQYF
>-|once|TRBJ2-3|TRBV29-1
TGCAGCGTTGCTTTTTTTCCTATCACAGATACGCAGTATTTT
CSVAFFPITDTQYF
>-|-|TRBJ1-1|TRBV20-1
TGCAGTGCTTCAACGAACACTGAAGCTTTCTTT
CSASTNTEAFF
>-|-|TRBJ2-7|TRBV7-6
TGTGCCAGCAGCTCGGAAGCATTACAGGGTGCGGGCCAGTACTTC
CASSSEALQGAGQYF
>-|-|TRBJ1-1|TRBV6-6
TGTGCCAGCAGTCGGACTGAAGCTTTCTTT
CASSRTEAFF
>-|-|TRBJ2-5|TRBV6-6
TGTGCAGCGACCGGGGGGCAGGGGTACCAAGAGACCCAGTACTTC
CAATGGQGYQETQYF
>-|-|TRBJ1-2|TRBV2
TGTGCCAGCAGTGCACAGAGCCCGTGGGGGGGCTACACCTTC
CASSAQSPWGGYTF
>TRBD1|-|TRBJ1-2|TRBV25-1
TGTGCCAGCAGTGATTTTAGGGGGCTGCCCTATGGCTACACCTTC
CASSDFRGLPYGYTF
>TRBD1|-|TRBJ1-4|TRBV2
TGTGCCAGCAGTGGACAGGGCCCTAATGAAAAACTGTTTTTT
CASSGQGPNEKLFF
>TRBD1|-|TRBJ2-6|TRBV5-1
TGCGCCAGCAGCTCGGACAGGGTAGAATCCAACGTCCTGACTTTC
CASSSDRVESNVLTF
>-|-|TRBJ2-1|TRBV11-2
TGTGCCAGCAGCCATATTCGTGAGCAGTTCTTC
CASSHIREQFF
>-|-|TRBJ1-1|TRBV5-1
TGCGCCAGCAGCTTTTCGGCGGACACTGAAGCTTTCTTT
CASSFSADTEAFF
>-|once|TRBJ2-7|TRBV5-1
TGCGCCAGCCGCTCACGGTCAGGGGAGCCCCACTACGAGCAGTACTTC
CASRSRSGEPHYEQYF
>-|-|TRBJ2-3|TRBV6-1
TGTGCCAGCAGTGAAGAGGTTGCAGCTCGCACAGATACGCAGTATTTT
CASSEEVAARTDTQYF
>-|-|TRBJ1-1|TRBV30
TGTGCCTGGAGTCAAAATGGGGGCACTGAAGCTTTCTTT
CAWSQNGGTEAFF
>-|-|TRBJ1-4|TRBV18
TGTGCCAGCTCCCCCGGGGCAACTAATGAAAAACTGTTTTTT
CASSPGATNEKLFF
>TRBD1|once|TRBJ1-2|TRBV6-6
TGTGCCAGCAGCCTGGGACAGGGTCGATATGGCTACACCTTC
CASSLGQGRYGYTF
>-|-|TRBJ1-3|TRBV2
TGTGCATGCGAAGCACCGGGACACGTCTCTGGAAACACCATATATTTT
CACEAPGHVSGNTIYF
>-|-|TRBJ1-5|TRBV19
TGTGCCAGTAATCCTAACAATCAGCCCCAGCATTTT
CASNPNNQPQHF
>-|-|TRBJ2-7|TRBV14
TGTGCCAGCAGCCCAAGCTGGGCAACCTACGAGCAGTACTTC
CASSPSWATYEQYF
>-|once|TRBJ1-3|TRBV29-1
TGCAGCGTTGAGGCGGCGACCTCTGGAAACACCATATATTTT
CSVEAATSGNTIYF
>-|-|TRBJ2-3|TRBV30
TGTGCCTGGAGTGTACAAGGCACAGATACGCAGTATTTT
CAWSVQGTDTQYF
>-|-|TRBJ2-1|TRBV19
TGTGCCAGTAAGCCGGGAGTGTCCTACAATGAGCAGTTCTTC
CASKPGVSYNEQFF
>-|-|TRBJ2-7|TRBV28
TGTGCCAGCAGTTTAACGGGAATCTACGAGCAGTACTTC
CASSLTGIYEQYF
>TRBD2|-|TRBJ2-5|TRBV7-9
TGTGCCAGCGCGAGTGGGGTGTTAGCGGGACCCGAGACCCAGTACTTC
CASASGVLAGPETQYF
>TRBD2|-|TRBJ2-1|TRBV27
TGTGCCAGCAGTCCGCGGACTAGCGGGGACCCCTACAATGAGCAGTTCTTC
CASSPRTSGDPYNEQFF
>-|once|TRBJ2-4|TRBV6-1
TGTGCCAGCAGATCCCCCGGGGGGCTCGGAAACATTCAGTACTTC
CASRSPGGLGNIQYF
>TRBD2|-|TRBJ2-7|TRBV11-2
TGTGCCAGCAGCTTAGAGGTACTAGCGGGAGGCGAGCAGTACTTC
CASSLEVLAGGEQYF
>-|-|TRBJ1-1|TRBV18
TGTGCCAGCTCACCACCCGGGGGGCAAGATACTGAAGCTTTCTTT
CASSPPGGQDTEAFF
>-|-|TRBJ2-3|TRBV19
TGTGCCAGTCGGACTGTAGATACGCAGTATTTT
CASRTVDTQYF
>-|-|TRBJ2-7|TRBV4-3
TGCGCCAGCAGCCAAGAACCCGGCCCCTACGAGCAGTACTTC
CASSQEPGPYEQYF
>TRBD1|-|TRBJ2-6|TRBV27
TGTGCCAGCAGCCCCTTTTGGACAGGGGGCTTTAACTCTGGGGCCAACGTCCTGACTTTC
CASSPFWTGGFNSGANVLTF
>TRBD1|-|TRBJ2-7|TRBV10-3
TGTGCCATCAGTCTATCCAGGGGGCAAACGATACCCCTACTCTACGAGCAGTACTTC
CAISLSRGQTIPLLYEQYF
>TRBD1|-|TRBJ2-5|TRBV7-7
TGTGCTAGCAGTTCACAGGGGCGGGAGACCCAGTACTTC
CASSSQGRETQYF
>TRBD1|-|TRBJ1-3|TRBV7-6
TGTGCCAGCAGCCAGACCCGGGACAGTACCCTCCGGAACACCATATATTTT
CASSQTRDSTLRNTIYF
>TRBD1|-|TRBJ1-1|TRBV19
TGTGCCAGTTCGCCGACAGGGGATATGAACACTGAAGCTTTCTTT
CASSPTGDMNTEAFF
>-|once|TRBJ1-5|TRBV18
TGTGCCAGCTCACCAGATCGAGGGGTGCCTCAGCCCCAGCATTTT
CASSPDRGVPQPQHF
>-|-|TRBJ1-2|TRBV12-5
TGTGCTAGTGGTTTGGGAACAGGGAACTATGGCTACACCTTC
CASGLGTGNYGYTF
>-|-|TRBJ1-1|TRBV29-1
TGCAGCGTTGAGGATCGGTCAGCGCGTTATGAAGCTTTCTTT
CSVEDRSARYEAFF
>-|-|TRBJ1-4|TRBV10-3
TGTGCCATCAGTGACATAGGGTTTCGGGAAAAACTGTTTTTT
CAISDIGFREKLFF
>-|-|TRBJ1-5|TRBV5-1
TGCGCCAGCAGCTTGGTCCCAGACAATCAGCCCCAGCATTTT
CASSLVPDNQPQHF
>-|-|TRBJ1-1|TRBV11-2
TGTGCCAGCAGCTTAGATCCCGTCGGGAACACTGAAGCTTTCTTT
CASSLDPVGNTEAFF